This T cell receptor beta chain was obtained from a study of blood T cell repertoires in COVID-19. The V end lost 8 bases, the J end lost 2 bases, and 9 bases lay between the germline ends. The CDR3 runs 12 residues. The germline V gene has CDR1 MDHEN and CDR2 SYDVKM. The method was immunoSEQ multiplex PCR; TCRdb's version includes in-frame clones alone and lacks a portion of them. The sample consists of 200,000 to 250,000 clones, roughly 85% of them appearing once. Followed over time, Seattle patients had been enrolled while infection was active. The J gene is TRBJ1-2, the V gene TRBV28; tentatively, D is TRBD1 (5 bases). This TCR was sampled from a man in his forties or fifties with COVID-19, enrolled during active disease. Input material: peripheral blood. The CDR3 DNA follows: TGTGCCAGCGATCCAGGGAACTATGGCTACACCTTC. As protein: CASDPGNYGYTF.